This is a list of T cell receptor beta chains from one sample in a study of type 1 and type 2 diabetes patients. Each CDR3 protein gets one entry after TCRdb re-called the multiplex PCR reads with MiXCR. The table has a few hundred thousand distinct CDR3 sequences, roughly 50% seen once; the top ten hold around 15%. Sequences were obtained from peripheral blood mononuclear cells (PBMCs). Source of these receptors: a young man with type 2 diabetes. CDR3s include the opening cysteine and the closing phenylalanine or tryptophan. The order of the fields is D gene, J gene, V gene, clone size, CDR3 DNA, CDR3 protein. The D gene is left open where the match is weak. Size tells how often a clone was seen (once, few, many) or the class of an expanded clone, and some rows leave it out.

D gene: NA
J gene: TRBJ2-1
V gene: TRBV7-8
clone size: NA
CDR3 DNA: TGTGCCAGCAGCTTAGTAGGGGGTTTGGGCCCAAAGGAGCAGTTCTTC
CDR3 protein: CASSLVGGLGPKEQFF

D gene: NA
J gene: TRBJ2-6
V gene: TRBV6-6
clone size: NA
CDR3 DNA: TGTGCCAGCAGTTACCCGCGGTGGGTTGGAACAGCATACTCTGGGGCCAACGTCCTGACTTTC
CDR3 protein: CASSYPRWVGTAYSGANVLTF

D gene: TRBD1
J gene: TRBJ1-6
V gene: TRBV2
clone size: NA
CDR3 DNA: TGTGCCAGCAGTCAAAGGGACAGTCTCCACTTT
CDR3 protein: CASSQRDSLHF

D gene: NA
J gene: TRBJ1-4
V gene: TRBV28
clone size: few
CDR3 DNA: TGTGCCAGCAGTTTAAGGCAGAGATCGAATGAAAAACTGTTTTTT
CDR3 protein: CASSLRQRSNEKLFF

D gene: NA
J gene: TRBJ2-7
V gene: TRBV20-1
clone size: NA
CDR3 DNA: TGCAGTGCTAGAGGGGGATCGATACGATACGAGCAGTACTTC
CDR3 protein: CSARGGSIRYEQYF

D gene: NA
J gene: TRBJ2-3
V gene: TRBV29-1
clone size: few
CDR3 DNA: TGCAGCCAAAGGGGCGGTAGCACAGATACGCAGTATTTT
CDR3 protein: CSQRGGSTDTQYF

D gene: NA
J gene: TRBJ1-1
V gene: TRBV10-3
clone size: few
CDR3 DNA: TGTGCCATCAATAGACGGAGGAACACTGAAGCTTTCTTT
CDR3 protein: CAINRRRNTEAFF

D gene: NA
J gene: TRBJ1-1
V gene: TRBV7-3
clone size: NA
CDR3 DNA: TGTGCCAGCAGCTCCTTACTCGAGAACACTGAAGCTTTCTTT
CDR3 protein: CASSSLLENTEAFF

D gene: TRBD1
J gene: TRBJ2-1
V gene: TRBV6-5
clone size: once
CDR3 DNA: TGTGCCAGCAGTTACAGGAGGGGGACAGGGTTCTACAATGAGCAGTTCTTC
CDR3 protein: CASSYRRGTGFYNEQFF

D gene: NA
J gene: TRBJ2-7
V gene: TRBV19
clone size: few
CDR3 DNA: TGTGCCAGTAGTTTCCCTGACAGAGAGGGCGAGCAGTACTTC
CDR3 protein: CASSFPDREGEQYF

D gene: NA
J gene: TRBJ1-1
V gene: TRBV15
clone size: NA
CDR3 DNA: TGTGCCAGCAGTTACTCGTGGCCCACTGAAGCTTTCTTT
CDR3 protein: CASSYSWPTEAFF

D gene: TRBD2
J gene: TRBJ2-3
V gene: TRBV4-3
clone size: few
CDR3 DNA: TGCGCCAGCAGCCAAGATCAGGGACTAATTACAGATACGCAGTATTTT
CDR3 protein: CASSQDQGLITDTQYF

D gene: TRBD1
J gene: TRBJ1-4
V gene: TRBV7-6
clone size: few
CDR3 DNA: TGTGCCAGCAGCTTAGCAAGTTTCGGCAGGGGGCTTAGTAATGAAAAACTGTTTTTT
CDR3 protein: CASSLASFGRGLSNEKLFF

D gene: TRBD2
J gene: TRBJ2-1
V gene: TRBV2
clone size: once
CDR3 DNA: TGTGCCAGCAGTGAAACGGGAGGGCCTGTTAAGCAGTTCTTC
CDR3 protein: CASSETGGPVKQFF

D gene: NA
J gene: TRBJ1-2
V gene: TRBV9
clone size: few
CDR3 DNA: TGTGCCAGCAGCGTAGTTGACAGCCCCTATGGCTACACCTTC
CDR3 protein: CASSVVDSPYGYTF

D gene: TRBD1
J gene: TRBJ2-7
V gene: TRBV20-1
clone size: NA
CDR3 DNA: TGCAGTGCTAGCGGGGACAGGTCCCCCTACGAGCAGTACTTC
CDR3 protein: CSASGDRSPYEQYF

D gene: NA
J gene: TRBJ2-2
V gene: TRBV5-1
clone size: NA
CDR3 DNA: TGCGCCAGCAGTTCAACAGACAACACCGGGGAGCTGTTTTTT
CDR3 protein: CASSSTDNTGELFF

D gene: NA
J gene: TRBJ2-7
V gene: TRBV29-1
clone size: few
CDR3 DNA: TGCAGCGTTACCTACACGAACGAGCAGTACTTC
CDR3 protein: CSVTYTNEQYF

D gene: NA
J gene: TRBJ2-2
V gene: TRBV5-1
clone size: NA
CDR3 DNA: TGCGCCAGCAGCTTGGTTGCCCCGAACACCGGGGAGCTGTTTTTT
CDR3 protein: CASSLVAPNTGELFF

D gene: TRBD1
J gene: TRBJ2-1
V gene: TRBV27
clone size: NA
CDR3 DNA: TGTGCCAGCAGTTTGTCGGGACAGGGCGTGGATGAGCAGTTCTTC
CDR3 protein: CASSLSGQGVDEQFF

D gene: NA
J gene: TRBJ1-2
V gene: TRBV5-1
clone size: few
CDR3 DNA: TGCGCCAGCAGCTTGACAGCCGACCTTGGCTACACCTTC
CDR3 protein: CASSLTADLGYTF

D gene: NA
J gene: TRBJ1-2
V gene: TRBV20-1
clone size: NA
CDR3 DNA: TGCAGTGCCCTCGCCCGGGGGGTAAACTATGGCTACACCTTC
CDR3 protein: CSALARGVNYGYTF

D gene: NA
J gene: TRBJ2-3
V gene: TRBV2
clone size: NA
CDR3 DNA: TGTGCCAGCAGCGACGTCCTAACAGATACGCAGTATTTT
CDR3 protein: CASSDVLTDTQYF

D gene: NA
J gene: TRBJ1-1
V gene: TRBV27
clone size: NA
CDR3 DNA: TGTGCCAGCAGTTTAAAAGTTTTCATGAACACTGAAGCTTTCTTT
CDR3 protein: CASSLKVFMNTEAFF

D gene: NA
J gene: TRBJ2-7
V gene: TRBV5-1
clone size: NA
CDR3 DNA: TGCGCCAGCAGCTTGACAGGAATATTTTACGAGCAGTACTTC
CDR3 protein: CASSLTGIFYEQYF

D gene: TRBD1
J gene: TRBJ1-2
V gene: TRBV7-2
clone size: NA
CDR3 DNA: TGTGCCAGCAGCCCCCGGGACAGGGGGAATGGCTACACCTTC
CDR3 protein: CASSPRDRGNGYTF

D gene: NA
J gene: TRBJ2-2
V gene: TRBV2
clone size: NA
CDR3 DNA: TGTGCCAGCGCCCAGGCTAGGGGGGACACCGGGGAGCTGTTTTTT
CDR3 protein: CASAQARGDTGELFF

D gene: TRBD2
J gene: TRBJ2-7
V gene: TRBV5-1
clone size: few
CDR3 DNA: TGCGCCAGCAGCTGGGAGGGGTCCTACGAGCAGTACTTC
CDR3 protein: CASSWEGSYEQYF

D gene: NA
J gene: TRBJ2-1
V gene: TRBV30
clone size: NA
CDR3 DNA: TGTGCCTGGAGTGCTACACTAGTCCATGGGCAGTTCTTC
CDR3 protein: CAWSATLVHGQFF

D gene: NA
J gene: TRBJ1-6
V gene: TRBV10-3
clone size: few
CDR3 DNA: TGTGCCATCAGTGACAAGAGCTCCTATAATTCACCCCTCCACTTT
CDR3 protein: CAISDKSSYNSPLHF

D gene: TRBD1
J gene: TRBJ1-2
V gene: TRBV5-8
clone size: NA
CDR3 DNA: TGTGCCAGCAGGGGGGGACAGGGTGGGAATGGCTACACCTTC
CDR3 protein: CASRGGQGGNGYTF

D gene: TRBD1
J gene: TRBJ2-7
V gene: TRBV19
clone size: NA
CDR3 DNA: TGTGCCAGTAGTCACAGGGGCTCCTACGAGCAGTACTTC
CDR3 protein: CASSHRGSYEQYF

D gene: NA
J gene: TRBJ1-2
V gene: TRBV7-3
clone size: few
CDR3 DNA: TGTGCCAGCAGCTTAACGGGCCGGGAGGGGGGCTACACCTTC
CDR3 protein: CASSLTGREGGYTF

D gene: NA
J gene: TRBJ2-1
V gene: TRBV4-1
clone size: few
CDR3 DNA: TGCGCCAGCAGCCATTCCAGGGGGGCGAGGGAAAATGAGCAGTTCTTC
CDR3 protein: CASSHSRGARENEQFF

D gene: NA
J gene: TRBJ2-7
V gene: TRBV7-6
clone size: few
CDR3 DNA: TGTGCCAGCAGCTTACGTGCACAGGGTTACGAGCAGTACTTC
CDR3 protein: CASSLRAQGYEQYF

D gene: NA
J gene: TRBJ2-5
V gene: TRBV5-1
clone size: NA
CDR3 DNA: TGCGCCAGCAGCTTCACGGGCCCTCTGGAGACCCAGTACTTC
CDR3 protein: CASSFTGPLETQYF

D gene: NA
J gene: TRBJ2-2
V gene: TRBV24-1
clone size: few
CDR3 DNA: TGTGCCACCAGTGATTTTCGGGGAGGGGAGCTGTTTTTT
CDR3 protein: CATSDFRGGELFF

D gene: NA
J gene: TRBJ1-1
V gene: TRBV27
clone size: NA
CDR3 DNA: TGTGCCAGCAGTATCCGGGACGGGGTGAACACTGAAGCTTTCTTT
CDR3 protein: CASSIRDGVNTEAFF

D gene: TRBD1
J gene: TRBJ2-7
V gene: TRBV10-2
clone size: NA
CDR3 DNA: TGCGCCTCAAAACCCGGACAGGGCCGGGACGAGCAGTACTTC
CDR3 protein: CASKPGQGRDEQYF

D gene: NA
J gene: TRBJ2-5
V gene: TRBV5-1
clone size: NA
CDR3 DNA: TGCGCCAGCAGCTTCGCGGACATGCCCGGAGAGACCCAGTACTTC
CDR3 protein: CASSFADMPGETQYF

D gene: NA
J gene: TRBJ2-2
V gene: TRBV6-5
clone size: NA
CDR3 DNA: TGTGCCAGCAGTTACTACACCGGGGAGCTGTTTTTT
CDR3 protein: CASSYYTGELFF

D gene: NA
J gene: TRBJ2-5
V gene: TRBV9
clone size: NA
CDR3 DNA: TGTGCCAGCAGCGTAGGTAGGGGAGGCGGAGAGACCCAGTACTTC
CDR3 protein: CASSVGRGGGETQYF

D gene: NA
J gene: TRBJ2-2
V gene: TRBV7-6
clone size: NA
CDR3 DNA: TGTGCCAGCAGCCCCGGCCTCAACCCGAACACCGGGGAGCTGTTTTTT
CDR3 protein: CASSPGLNPNTGELFF

D gene: TRBD2
J gene: TRBJ2-4
V gene: TRBV20-1
clone size: NA
CDR3 DNA: TGCAGTGCTAAAGCGGGAGTTAGCGACATTCAGTACTTC
CDR3 protein: CSAKAGVSDIQYF

D gene: TRBD1
J gene: TRBJ1-6
V gene: TRBV19
clone size: NA
CDR3 DNA: TGTGCCAGTAGTTCCTACAGGGGCTCCTATAATTCACCCCTCCACTTT
CDR3 protein: CASSSYRGSYNSPLHF

D gene: TRBD2
J gene: TRBJ2-3
V gene: TRBV5-1
clone size: NA
CDR3 DNA: TGCGCCAGCAGCCCTAGCGGACTCACAGATACGCAGTATTTT
CDR3 protein: CASSPSGLTDTQYF